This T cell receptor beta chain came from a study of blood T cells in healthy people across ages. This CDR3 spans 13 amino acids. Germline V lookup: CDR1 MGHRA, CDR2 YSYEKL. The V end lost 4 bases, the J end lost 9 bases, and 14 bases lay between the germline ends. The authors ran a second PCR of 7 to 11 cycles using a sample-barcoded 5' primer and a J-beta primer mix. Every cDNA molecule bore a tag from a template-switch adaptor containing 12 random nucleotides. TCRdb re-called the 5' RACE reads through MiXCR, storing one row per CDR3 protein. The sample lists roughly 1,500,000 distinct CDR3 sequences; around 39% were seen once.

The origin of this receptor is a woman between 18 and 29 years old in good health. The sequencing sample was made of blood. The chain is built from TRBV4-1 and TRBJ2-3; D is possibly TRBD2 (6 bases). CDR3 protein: CASSPSGGKTQYF. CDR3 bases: TGCGCCAGCAGCCCAAGTGGCGGGAAAACGCAGTATTTT.